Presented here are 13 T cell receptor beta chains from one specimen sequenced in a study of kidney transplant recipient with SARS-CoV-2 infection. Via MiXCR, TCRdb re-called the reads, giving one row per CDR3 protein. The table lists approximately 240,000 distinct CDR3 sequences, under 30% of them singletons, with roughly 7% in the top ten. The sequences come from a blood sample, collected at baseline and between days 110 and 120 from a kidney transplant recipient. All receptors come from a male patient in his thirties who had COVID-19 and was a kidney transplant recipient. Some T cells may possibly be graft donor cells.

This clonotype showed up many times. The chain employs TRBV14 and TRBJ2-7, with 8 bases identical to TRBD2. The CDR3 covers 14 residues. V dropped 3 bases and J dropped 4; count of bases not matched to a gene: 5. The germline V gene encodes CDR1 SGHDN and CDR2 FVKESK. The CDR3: CASSQGLVSYEQYF. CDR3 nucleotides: TGTGCCAGCAGCCAGGGACTAGTGTCTTACGAGCAGTACTTC.

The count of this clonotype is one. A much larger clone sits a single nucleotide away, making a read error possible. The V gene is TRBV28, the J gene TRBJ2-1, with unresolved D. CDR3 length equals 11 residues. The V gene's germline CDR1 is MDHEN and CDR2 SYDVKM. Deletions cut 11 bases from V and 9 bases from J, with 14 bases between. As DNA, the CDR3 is TGTGCCGGCGGACGTTCCAGTGAGCAGTTCTTC. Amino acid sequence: CAGGRSSEQFF.

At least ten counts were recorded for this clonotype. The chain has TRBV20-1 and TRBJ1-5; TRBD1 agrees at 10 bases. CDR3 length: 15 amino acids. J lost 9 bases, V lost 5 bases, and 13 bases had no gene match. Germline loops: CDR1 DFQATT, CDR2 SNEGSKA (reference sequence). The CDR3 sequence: CSAPTGGHQSLPQHF. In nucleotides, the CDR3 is TGCAGTGCTCCGACAGGGGGCCATCAATCACTGCCCCAGCATTTT.

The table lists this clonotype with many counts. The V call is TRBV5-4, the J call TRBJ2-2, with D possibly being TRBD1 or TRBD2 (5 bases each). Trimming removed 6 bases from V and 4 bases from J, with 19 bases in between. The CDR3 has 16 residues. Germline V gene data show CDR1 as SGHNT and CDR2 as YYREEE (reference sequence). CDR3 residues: CASTPQAGSRTGELFF. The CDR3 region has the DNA TGTGCCAGCACCCCGCAAGCAGGGAGTCGCACCGGGGAGCTGTTTTTT.

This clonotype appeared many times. CDR3 region: CSATRSPMAYEQYF. The CDR3 nucleotides are TGCAGTGCTACGCGGTCACCCATGGCCTACGAGCAGTACTTC. This chain uses TRBV20-1 with TRBJ2-7; the D is unclear. This CDR3 region has 14 residues. Trimming removed 4 bases at V and 2 bases at J, with 15 bases between. CDR1 is DFQATT, CDR2 SNEGSKA, per germline (reference sequence).

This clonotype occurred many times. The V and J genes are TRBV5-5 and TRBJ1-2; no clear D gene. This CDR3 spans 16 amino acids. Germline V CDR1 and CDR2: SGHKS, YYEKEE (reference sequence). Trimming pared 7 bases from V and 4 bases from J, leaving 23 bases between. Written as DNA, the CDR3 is TGTGCCAGCGAATTTGTTGTCTCGCGAAAGACCTATGGCTACACCTTC. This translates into CASEFVVSRKTYGYTF. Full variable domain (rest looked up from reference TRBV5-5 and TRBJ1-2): DAGVTQSPTHLIKTRGQQVTLRCSPISGHKSVSWYQQVLGQGPQFIFQYYEKEERGRGNFPDRFSARQFPNYSSELNVNALLLGDSALYLCASEFVVSRKTYGYTFGSGTRLTVV.

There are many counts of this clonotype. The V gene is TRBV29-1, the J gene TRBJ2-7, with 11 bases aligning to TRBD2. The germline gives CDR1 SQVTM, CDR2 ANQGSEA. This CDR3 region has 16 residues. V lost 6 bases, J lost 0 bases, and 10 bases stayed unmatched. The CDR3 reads CSVTGLAVKSSYEQYF. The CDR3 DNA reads TGCAGCGTAACGGGACTAGCGGTAAAGAGCTCCTACGAGCAGTACTTC.

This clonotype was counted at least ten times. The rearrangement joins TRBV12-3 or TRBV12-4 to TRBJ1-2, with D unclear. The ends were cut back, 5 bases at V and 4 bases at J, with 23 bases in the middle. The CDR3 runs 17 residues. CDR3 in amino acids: CASSRVPSFRKTYGYTF. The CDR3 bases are TGTGCCAGCAGTAGGGTGCCCAGCTTCCGAAAGACCTATGGCTACACCTTC.

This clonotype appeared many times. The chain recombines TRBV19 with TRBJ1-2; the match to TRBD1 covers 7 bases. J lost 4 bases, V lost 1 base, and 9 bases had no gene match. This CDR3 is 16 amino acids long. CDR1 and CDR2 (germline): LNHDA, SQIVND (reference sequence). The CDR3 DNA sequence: TGTGCCAGTAGTATAGTCGGCGCAGGGGGAGGCTATGGCTACACCTTC. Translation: CASSIVGAGGGYGYTF.

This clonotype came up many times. This chain's CDR3 is CASSRTSGRSSTDTQYF. CDR3 coding DNA: TGTGCCAGCTCGAGGACTAGCGGGAGATCTAGCACAGATACGCAGTATTTT. The genes are TRBV7-9 and TRBJ2-3, with 13 bases lining up with TRBD2. V was pared by 8 bases and J by 0 bases, with 8 bases of the junction left unmatched. The V gene's germline CDR1 is SEHNR and CDR2 FQNEAQ (reference sequence). This CDR3 contains 17 residues.

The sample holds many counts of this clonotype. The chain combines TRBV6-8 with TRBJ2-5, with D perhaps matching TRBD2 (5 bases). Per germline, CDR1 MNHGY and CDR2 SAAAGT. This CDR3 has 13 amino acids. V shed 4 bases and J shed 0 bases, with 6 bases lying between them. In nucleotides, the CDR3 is TGTGCCAGCAGTTCGGGAAACCAAGAGACCCAGTACTTC. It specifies CASSSGNQETQYF.

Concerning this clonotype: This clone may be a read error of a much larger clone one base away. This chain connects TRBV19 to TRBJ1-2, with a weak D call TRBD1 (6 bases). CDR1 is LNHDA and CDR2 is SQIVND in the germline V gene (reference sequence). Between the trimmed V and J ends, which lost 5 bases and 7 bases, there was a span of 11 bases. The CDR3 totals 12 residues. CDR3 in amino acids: CASSVDRCGYTF. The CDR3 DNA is TGTGCCAGTAGTGTCGACAGGTGTGGCTACACCTTC.

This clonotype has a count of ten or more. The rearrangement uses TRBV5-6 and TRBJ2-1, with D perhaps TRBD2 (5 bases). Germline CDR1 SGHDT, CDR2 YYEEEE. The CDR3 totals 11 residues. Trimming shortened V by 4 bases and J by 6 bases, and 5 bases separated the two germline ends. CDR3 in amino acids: CASSRGNEQFF. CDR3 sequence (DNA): TGTGCCAGCAGCCGGGGCAATGAGCAGTTCTTC.